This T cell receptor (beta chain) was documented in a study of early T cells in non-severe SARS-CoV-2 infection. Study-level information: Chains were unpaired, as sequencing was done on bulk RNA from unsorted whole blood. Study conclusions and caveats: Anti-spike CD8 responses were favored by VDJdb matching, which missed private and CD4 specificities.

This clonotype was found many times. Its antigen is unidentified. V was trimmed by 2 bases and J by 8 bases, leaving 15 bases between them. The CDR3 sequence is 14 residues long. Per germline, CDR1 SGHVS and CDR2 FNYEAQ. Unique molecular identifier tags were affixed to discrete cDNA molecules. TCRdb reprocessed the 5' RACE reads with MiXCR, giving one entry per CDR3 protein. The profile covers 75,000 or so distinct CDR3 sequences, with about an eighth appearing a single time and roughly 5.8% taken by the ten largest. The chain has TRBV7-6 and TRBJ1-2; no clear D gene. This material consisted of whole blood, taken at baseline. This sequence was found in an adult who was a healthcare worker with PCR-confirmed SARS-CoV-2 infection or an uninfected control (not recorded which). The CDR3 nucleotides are TGTGCCAGCAGCTTAAGTCGCCTGAGCGGCGGCTACACCTTC. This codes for CASSLSRLSGGYTF.